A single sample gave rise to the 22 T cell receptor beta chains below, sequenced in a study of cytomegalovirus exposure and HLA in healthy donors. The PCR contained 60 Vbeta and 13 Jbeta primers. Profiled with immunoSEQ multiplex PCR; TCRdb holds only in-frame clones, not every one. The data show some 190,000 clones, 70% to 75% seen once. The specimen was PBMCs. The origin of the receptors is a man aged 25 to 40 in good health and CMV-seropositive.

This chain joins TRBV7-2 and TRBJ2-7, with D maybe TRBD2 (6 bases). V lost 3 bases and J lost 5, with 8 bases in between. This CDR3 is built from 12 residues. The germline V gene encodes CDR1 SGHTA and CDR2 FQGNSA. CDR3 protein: CASSLTSNEQYF. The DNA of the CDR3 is TGTGCCAGCAGCTTGACTAGTAACGAGCAGTACTTC. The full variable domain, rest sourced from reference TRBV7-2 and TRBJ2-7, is GAGVSQSPSNKVTEKGKDVELRCDPISGHTALYWYRQSLGQGLEFLIYFQGNSAPDKSGLPSDRFSAERTGGSVSTLTIQRTQQEDSAVYLCASSLTSNEQYFGPGTRLTVT.

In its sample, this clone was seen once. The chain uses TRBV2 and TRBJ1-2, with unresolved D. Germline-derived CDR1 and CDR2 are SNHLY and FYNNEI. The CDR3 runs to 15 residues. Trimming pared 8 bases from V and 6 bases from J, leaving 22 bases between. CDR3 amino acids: CASVPPGQSRNGYTF. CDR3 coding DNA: TGTGCCAGCGTCCCCCCTGGGCAAAGTAGGAATGGCTACACCTTC.

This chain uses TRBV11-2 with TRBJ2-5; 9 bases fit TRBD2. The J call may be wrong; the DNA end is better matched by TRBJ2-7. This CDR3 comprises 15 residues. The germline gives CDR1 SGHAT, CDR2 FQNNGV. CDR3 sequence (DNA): TGTGCCAGCAGCTTAGGAGCGGGAGGCCAATACGAGCAGTACTTC. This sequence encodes CASSLGAGGQYEQYF.

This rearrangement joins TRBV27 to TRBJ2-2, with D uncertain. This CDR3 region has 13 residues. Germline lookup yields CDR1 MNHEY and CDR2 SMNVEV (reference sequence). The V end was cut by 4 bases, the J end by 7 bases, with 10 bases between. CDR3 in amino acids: CASSSTRYGELFF. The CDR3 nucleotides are TGTGCCAGCAGTTCCACCCGGTACGGGGAGCTGTTTTTT.

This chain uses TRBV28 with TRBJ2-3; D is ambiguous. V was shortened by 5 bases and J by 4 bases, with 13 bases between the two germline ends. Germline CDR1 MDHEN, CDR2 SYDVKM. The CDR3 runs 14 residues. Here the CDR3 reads CASSPNYPPDTQYF. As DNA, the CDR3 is TGTGCCAGCAGTCCCAACTACCCCCCAGATACGCAGTATTTT. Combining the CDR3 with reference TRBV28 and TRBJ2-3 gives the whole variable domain DVKVTQSSRYLVKRTGEKVFLECVQDMDHENMFWYRQDPGLGLRLIYFSYDVKMKEKGDIPEGYSVSREKKERFSLILESASTNQTSMYLCASSPNYPPDTQYFGPGTRLTVL.

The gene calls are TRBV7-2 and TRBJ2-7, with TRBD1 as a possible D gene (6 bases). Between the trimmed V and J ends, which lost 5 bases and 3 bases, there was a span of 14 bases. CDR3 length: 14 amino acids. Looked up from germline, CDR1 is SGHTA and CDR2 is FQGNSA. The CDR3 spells CASSPTTGIYEQYF. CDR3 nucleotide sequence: TGTGCCAGCAGCCCGACCACAGGGATCTACGAGCAGTACTTC.

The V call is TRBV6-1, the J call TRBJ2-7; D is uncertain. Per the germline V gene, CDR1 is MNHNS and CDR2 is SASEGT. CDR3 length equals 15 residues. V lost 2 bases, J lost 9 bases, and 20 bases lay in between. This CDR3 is CASSEKSAGNLGQYF. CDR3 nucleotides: TGTGCCAGCAGTGAAAAGTCGGCAGGCAATTTAGGGCAGTACTTC.

In DNA form, the CDR3 reads TGTGCCAGCTCACCACGGGGAGGGGCTCGGGACACAGATACGCAGTATTTT. Its translation is CASSPRGGARDTDTQYF. This chain connects TRBV18 to TRBJ2-3; 7 positions agree with TRBD2. This CDR3 is 17 amino acids long. Looked up from germline, CDR1 is KGHSH and CDR2 is LQKENI. Trimming removed 1 base from V and 2 bases from J; junction bases left unmatched: 9.

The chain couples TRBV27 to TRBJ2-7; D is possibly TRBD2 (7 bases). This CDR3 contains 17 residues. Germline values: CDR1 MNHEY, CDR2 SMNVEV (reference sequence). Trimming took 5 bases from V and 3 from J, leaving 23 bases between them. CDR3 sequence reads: CASSPGGGGFPLYEQYF. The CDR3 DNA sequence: TGTGCCAGCAGTCCAGGAGGGGGAGGGTTTCCTCTCTACGAGCAGTACTTC.

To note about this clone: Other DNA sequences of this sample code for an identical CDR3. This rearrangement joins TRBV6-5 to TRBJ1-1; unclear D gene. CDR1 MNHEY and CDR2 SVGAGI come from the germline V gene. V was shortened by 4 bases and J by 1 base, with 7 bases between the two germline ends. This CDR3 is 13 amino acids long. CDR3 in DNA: TGTGCCAGCAGTTCCAGTGGGAACACTGAAGCTTTCTTT. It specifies CASSSSGNTEAFF.

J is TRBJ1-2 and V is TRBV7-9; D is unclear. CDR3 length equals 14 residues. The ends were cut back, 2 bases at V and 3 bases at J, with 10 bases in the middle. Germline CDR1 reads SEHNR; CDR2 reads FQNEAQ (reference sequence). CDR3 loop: CASSLSTPYYGYTF. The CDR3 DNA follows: TGTGCCAGCAGCTTATCAACTCCATACTATGGCTACACCTTC.

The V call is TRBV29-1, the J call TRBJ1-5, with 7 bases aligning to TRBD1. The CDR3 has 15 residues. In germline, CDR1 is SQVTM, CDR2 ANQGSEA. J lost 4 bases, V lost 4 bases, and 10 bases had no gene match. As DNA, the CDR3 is TGCAGCGTTGCAGAGAATTCAGGGGGAAATCAGCCCCAGCATTTT. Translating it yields CSVAENSGGNQPQHF. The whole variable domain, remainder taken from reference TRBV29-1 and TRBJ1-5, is SAVISQKPSRDICQRGTSLTIQCQVDSQVTMMFWYRQQPGQSLTLIATANQGSEATYESGFVIDKFPISRPNLTFSTLTVSNMSPEDSSIYLCSVAENSGGNQPQHFGDGTRLSIL.

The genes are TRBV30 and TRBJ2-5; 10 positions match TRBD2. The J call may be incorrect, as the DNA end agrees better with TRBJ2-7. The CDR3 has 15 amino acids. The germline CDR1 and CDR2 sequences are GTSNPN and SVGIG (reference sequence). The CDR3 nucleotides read TGTGCCTGGAGTCCCAAGCGGGGGGGCTTATACGAGCAGTACTTC. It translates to CAWSPKRGGLYEQYF.

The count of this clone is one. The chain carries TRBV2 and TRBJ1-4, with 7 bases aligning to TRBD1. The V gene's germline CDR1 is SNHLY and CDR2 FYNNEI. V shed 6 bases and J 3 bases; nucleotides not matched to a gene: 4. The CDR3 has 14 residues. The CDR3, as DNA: TGTGCCAGCAGCGTGACAGGGCCTAATGAAAAACTGTTTTTT. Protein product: CASSVTGPNEKLFF.

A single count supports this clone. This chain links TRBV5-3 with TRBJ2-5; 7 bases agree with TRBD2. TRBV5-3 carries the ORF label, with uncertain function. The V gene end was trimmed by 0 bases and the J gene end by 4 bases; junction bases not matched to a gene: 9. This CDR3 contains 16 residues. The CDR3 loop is CARSLGSGVNRETQYF. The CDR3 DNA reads TGTGCCAGAAGCTTGGGGAGCGGGGTGAATAGAGAGACCCAGTACTTC.

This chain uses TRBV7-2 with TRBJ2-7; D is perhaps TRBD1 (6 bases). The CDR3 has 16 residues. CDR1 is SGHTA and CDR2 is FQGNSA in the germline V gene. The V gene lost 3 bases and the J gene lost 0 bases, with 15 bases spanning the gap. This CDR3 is CASSFPQGIPSYEQYF. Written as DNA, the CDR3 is TGTGCCAGCAGCTTCCCACAGGGAATCCCCTCCTACGAGCAGTACTTC.

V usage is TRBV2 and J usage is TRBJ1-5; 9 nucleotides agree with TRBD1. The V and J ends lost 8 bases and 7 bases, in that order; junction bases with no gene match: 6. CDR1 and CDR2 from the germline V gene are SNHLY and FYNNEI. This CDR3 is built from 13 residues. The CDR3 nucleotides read TGTGCCAGCGGCCGGGACAGGGCCCAGCCCCAGCATTTT. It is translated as CASGRDRAQPQHF.

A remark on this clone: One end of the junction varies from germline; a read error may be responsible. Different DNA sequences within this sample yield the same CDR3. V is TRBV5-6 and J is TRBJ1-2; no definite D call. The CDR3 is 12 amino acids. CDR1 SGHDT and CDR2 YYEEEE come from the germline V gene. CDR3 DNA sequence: TGTGCTAGCAGCTTGGACTACTATGGCTACACCTTC. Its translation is CASSLDYYGYTF. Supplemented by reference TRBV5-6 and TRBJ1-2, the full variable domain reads DAGVTQSPTHLIKTRGQQVTLRCSPKSGHDTVSWYQQALGQGPQFIFQYYEEEERQRGNFPDRFSGHQFPNYSSELNVNALLLGDSALYLCASSLDYYGYTFGSGTRLTVV.

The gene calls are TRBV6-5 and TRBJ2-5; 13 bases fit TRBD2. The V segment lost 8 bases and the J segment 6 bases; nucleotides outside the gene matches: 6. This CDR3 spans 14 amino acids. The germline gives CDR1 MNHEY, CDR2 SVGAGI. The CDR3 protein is CASGTSGTRKTQYF. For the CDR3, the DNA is TGTGCCAGCGGGACTAGCGGGACGCGGAAGACCCAGTACTTC.

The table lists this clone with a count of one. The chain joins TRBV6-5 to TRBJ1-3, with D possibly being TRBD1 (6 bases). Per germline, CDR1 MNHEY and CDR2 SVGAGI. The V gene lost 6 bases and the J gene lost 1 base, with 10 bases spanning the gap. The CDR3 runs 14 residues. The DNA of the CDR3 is TGTGCCAGCAGAACCACAGGGTCTGGAAACACCATATATTTT. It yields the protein CASRTTGSGNTIYF.

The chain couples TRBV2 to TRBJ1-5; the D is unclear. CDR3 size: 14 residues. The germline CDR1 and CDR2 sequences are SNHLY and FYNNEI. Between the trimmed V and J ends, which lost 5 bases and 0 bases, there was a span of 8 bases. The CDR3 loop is CASSYTTSNQPQHF. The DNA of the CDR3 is TGTGCCAGCAGTTACACTACTAGCAATCAGCCCCAGCATTTT.

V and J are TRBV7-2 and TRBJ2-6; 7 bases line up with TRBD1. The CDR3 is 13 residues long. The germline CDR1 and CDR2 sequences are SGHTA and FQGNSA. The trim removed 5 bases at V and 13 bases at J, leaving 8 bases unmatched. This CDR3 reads CASSPQGLGVLTF. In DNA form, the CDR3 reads TGTGCCAGCAGCCCACAGGGGCTGGGGGTCCTGACTTTC.